The 21 T cell receptor beta chains presented below share a single source sample, sequenced in a study of blood T cell repertoires in COVID-19. Only in-frame clones appear in the TCRdb table, and some are missing; sequencing was by immunoSEQ multiplex PCR. The sample shows just over 90,000 clones, around 90% of them seen only once. Sequencing was done on a sample of peripheral blood. The receptor set was obtained from a human donor with active COVID-19. The donor label of this sample is uncertain.

This clone was observed a single time. This chain joins TRBV11-2 and TRBJ2-7; D is ambiguous. The CDR3 extends over 11 amino acids. Germline assignment: CDR1 SGHAT and CDR2 FQNNGV. Trimming removed 0 bases at V and 9 bases at J, with 6 bases between. The CDR3 sequence is CASSLERGQYF. As DNA, the CDR3 is TGTGCCAGCAGCTTAGAACGAGGGCAGTACTTC.

The J gene is TRBJ1-4, the V gene TRBV10-1; TRBD1 agrees at 8 bases. Unmatched junction bases numbered 9, after V lost 5 bases and J lost 4 bases. This CDR3 has 16 residues. CDR1 and CDR2 (germline): WNHNN, SYGVQD (reference sequence). Here the CDR3 reads CASSSFPTGVNEKLFF. The CDR3 DNA follows: TGCGCCAGCAGTTCCTTCCCGACAGGGGTTAATGAAAAACTGTTTTTT.

This rearrangement joins TRBV4-1 to TRBJ1-1, with TRBD1 as a possible D gene (5 bases). Germline V lookup: CDR1 MGHRA, CDR2 YSYEKL. Between the trimmed V and J ends, which lost 2 bases and 3 bases, there was a span of 13 bases. The CDR3 has 15 amino acids. CDR3 in DNA: TGCGCCAGCAGCCAACCGGCAGGGCGAGACACTGAAGCTTTCTTT. Amino acids: CASSQPAGRDTEAFF.

The rearrangement joins TRBV4-3 to TRBJ1-4, with D possibly matching TRBD1 (5 bases). The CDR3 totals 16 residues. V gave up 4 bases and J gave up 8 bases, with 20 bases separating them. The germline V gene encodes CDR1 LGHNA and CDR2 YSLEER. The DNA of the CDR3 is TGCGCCAGCAGCCCCAGGGCGGAGGGGTTCGTCGAAAAACTGTTTTTT. Residues: CASSPRAEGFVEKLFF.

The V call is TRBV4-2, the J call TRBJ1-3; D ambiguous. The length of the CDR3 is 15 residues. CDR1 is LGHNA and CDR2 is YNFKEQ in the germline V gene. The V end was cut by 4 bases, the J end by 3 bases, with 13 bases between. The CDR3 protein is CASSPRREIGNTIYF. The CDR3 region has the DNA TGTGCCAGCAGCCCAAGACGGGAAATTGGAAACACCATATATTTT.

This rearrangement joins TRBV6-2 or TRBV6-3 to TRBJ1-6; the D gene is possibly TRBD1 (6 bases). The CDR3 extends over 15 amino acids. The germline V gene encodes CDR1 MNHEY and CDR2 SVGEGT. V lost 2 bases, J lost 7 bases, and 12 bases lay in between. CDR3 in amino acids: CASSYRGTRNSPLHF. The CDR3 nucleotides are TGTGCCAGCAGTTACAGGGGGACGAGGAATTCACCCCTCCACTTT.

This clone was observed once. The chain carries TRBV4-1 and TRBJ1-2; 7 bases are a match to TRBD1. Germline CDR1 reads MGHRA; CDR2 reads YSYEKL. The length of the CDR3 is 14 residues. Trimming cost V 1 base and J 8 bases; bases outside gene matches: 7. CDR3 coding DNA: TGCGCCAGCAGCCAAGGACAGGGTGGTAACGGCTACACCTTC. It encodes CASSQGQGGNGYTF.

V is TRBV4-1 and J is TRBJ2-1; 7 bases are a match to TRBD1. Germline V gives CDR1 MGHRA, CDR2 YSYEKL. Unmatched junction bases numbered 7, after V lost 4 bases and J lost 1 base. This CDR3 contains 16 residues. The CDR3 loop is CASSPEDRPSYNEQFF. Here the CDR3 DNA reads TGCGCCAGCAGCCCAGAGGACAGGCCGTCCTACAATGAGCAGTTCTTC.

The chain couples TRBV5-6 to TRBJ2-3, with 10 bases aligning to TRBD2. CDR1 SGHDT and CDR2 YYEEEE come from the germline V gene. With 1 base clipped from V and 4 bases from J, the junction kept 6 bases outside the gene matches. The CDR3 is made up of 16 amino acids. Here the CDR3 reads CASSLWLAGAPDTQYF. The CDR3 DNA reads TGTGCCAGCAGCTTGTGGCTAGCGGGGGCCCCAGATACGCAGTATTTT. The full variable domain, with the rest looked up from reference TRBV5-6 and TRBJ2-3, is DAGVTQSPTHLIKTRGQQVTLRCSPKSGHDTVSWYQQALGQGPQFIFQYYEEEERQRGNFPDRFSGHQFPNYSSELNVNALLLGDSALYLCASSLWLAGAPDTQYFGPGTRLTVL.

CDR3 sequence: CASAERGDTDTQYF. The CDR3 nucleotides are TGTGCCAGTGCGGAGCGGGGGGACACAGATACGCAGTATTTT. The V call is TRBV13, the J call TRBJ2-3; TRBD2 aligns across 9 bases. Germline V gene lookup returns CDR1 PRHDT and CDR2 FYEKMQ (reference sequence). With V trimmed by 9 bases and J by 2 bases, 6 bases remained unmatched. This CDR3 is built from 14 residues.

The chain couples TRBV5-1 to TRBJ2-1; a possible D gene is TRBD1 (5 bases). Trimming removed 4 bases from V and 2 bases from J, with 13 bases in between. The germline V gene encodes CDR1 SGHRS and CDR2 YFSETQ. This CDR3 comprises 15 residues. The CDR3 region is CASSGATAPYNEQFF. The CDR3 DNA follows: TGCGCCAGCAGCGGAGCGACAGCACCCTACAATGAGCAGTTCTTC.

This chain connects TRBV5-6 to TRBJ2-2, with 8 bases lining up with TRBD2. This CDR3 has 17 residues. Germline V gives CDR1 SGHDT, CDR2 YYEEEE. V lost 5 bases, J lost 2 bases, and 11 bases stayed unmatched. The CDR3 DNA follows: TGTGCCAGCAGTGTACTTATTCGGGGGGGAAACACCGGGGAGCTGTTTTTT. As protein: CASSVLIRGGNTGELFF. Based on the CDR3 plus reference TRBV5-6 and TRBJ2-2, the full variable domain is DAGVTQSPTHLIKTRGQQVTLRCSPKSGHDTVSWYQQALGQGPQFIFQYYEEEERQRGNFPDRFSGHQFPNYSSELNVNALLLGDSALYLCASSVLIRGGNTGELFFGEGSRLTVL.

This chain joins TRBV2 and TRBJ2-2, with a tentative D call TRBD1 (6 bases). From germline, CDR1 is SNHLY and CDR2 FYNNEI. The CDR3 has 14 residues. Trimming shortened V by 4 bases and J by 8 bases, and 14 bases separated the two germline ends. DNA for the CDR3: TGTGCCAGCAGTGTTTTGAACCAGGGGGGGGAGCTGTTTTTT. This translates into CASSVLNQGGELFF. The whole variable domain, filled in from reference TRBV2 and TRBJ2-2, reads EPEVTQTPSHQVTQMGQEVILRCVPISNHLYFYWYRQILGQKVEFLVSFYNNEISEKSEIFDDQFSVERPDGSNFTLKIRSTKLEDSAMYFCASSVLNQGGELFFGEGSRLTVL.

V usage is TRBV10-1 and J usage is TRBJ1-2; TRBD1 aligns across 12 bases. The CDR3 is 16 residues long. Trimming removed 1 base from V and 8 bases from J; junction bases left unmatched: 8. The germline V gene has CDR1 WNHNN and CDR2 SYGVQD (reference sequence). This CDR3 reads CASSEYRDRGRGGYTF. The CDR3 region has the DNA TGCGCCAGCAGTGAGTACAGGGACAGGGGGCGCGGAGGCTACACCTTC.

V is TRBV3-1 (or the pseudogene TRBV3-2) and J is TRBJ1-3; D unclear. Germline CDR1 LGHDT, CDR2 YNNKEL (reference sequence). The CDR3 sequence is 13 residues long. V was shortened by 1 base and J by 9 bases, with 10 bases between the two germline ends. The chain's CDR3 is CASSQATGTTIYF. In DNA form, the CDR3 reads TGTGCCAGCAGCCAAGCCACTGGTACCACCATATATTTT.

In this sample, this clone turned up once. The chain links TRBV9 to TRBJ2-6; possible D gene TRBD2, 6 bases. CDR1 SGDLS and CDR2 YYNGEE come from the germline V gene. Trimming stripped 0 bases from V and 0 bases from J, with 13 bases between. The CDR3 is 18 residues long. The CDR3 sequence: CASSVGGGIGSGANVLTF. DNA for the CDR3: TGTGCCAGCAGCGTAGGTGGGGGGATTGGCTCTGGGGCCAACGTCCTGACTTTC.

The genes are TRBV11-3 and TRBJ1-5; possible D gene TRBD1, 5 bases. There are 16 residues in the CDR3. Trimming removed 3 bases at V and 3 bases at J, with 15 bases between. Germline lookup yields CDR1 SGHNT and CDR2 YENEEA. CDR3 loop: CASSFPHDRNNQPQHF. The CDR3 DNA reads TGTGCCAGCAGCTTTCCCCACGACAGAAACAATCAGCCCCAGCATTTT.

The rearrangement joins TRBV14 to TRBJ2-5; 9 bases align to TRBD2. V lost 1 base, J lost 5 bases, and 11 bases stayed unmatched. This CDR3 has 17 residues. Germline values: CDR1 SGHDN, CDR2 FVKESK. CDR3 residues: CASSQGRLAALVETQYF. The DNA for the CDR3 is TGTGCCAGCAGCCAAGGAAGACTAGCGGCCCTGGTGGAGACCCAGTACTTC.

V and J are TRBV18 and TRBJ1-4, with D unresolved. The better agreement between TRBJ1-5 and the DNA end casts doubt on the J call. The germline CDR1 and CDR2 sequences are KGHSH and LQKENI. This CDR3 comprises 12 residues. This CDR3 is CASSRLYSIQHF. The CDR3 DNA reads as TGTGCCAGCTCTCGGCTTTACAGTATTCAGCATTTT.

The chain combines TRBV25-1 with TRBJ2-3; 9 positions agree with TRBD2. Losses at the gene ends were 2 bases for V and 2 bases for J; bases not matched to a gene: 11. The CDR3 is 18 amino acids. Germline assignment: CDR1 MGHDK and CDR2 SYGVNS. The CDR3 nucleotides read TGTGCCAGCAGTGAAGGGTGGCTAGCGGGGAGAACCACAGATACGCAGTATTTT. It translates to CASSEGWLAGRTTDTQYF.

This clone was detected once. The chain combines TRBV12-3 or TRBV12-4 with TRBJ2-7; D is perhaps TRBD1 (6 bases). CDR3 length: 13 amino acids. V was cut by 6 bases and J by 6 bases, with 15 bases left in between. CDR3 nucleotides: TGTGCCAGCAGCAAGACCGGGACATCCGAGCAGTACTTC. Residues: CASSKTGTSEQYF.